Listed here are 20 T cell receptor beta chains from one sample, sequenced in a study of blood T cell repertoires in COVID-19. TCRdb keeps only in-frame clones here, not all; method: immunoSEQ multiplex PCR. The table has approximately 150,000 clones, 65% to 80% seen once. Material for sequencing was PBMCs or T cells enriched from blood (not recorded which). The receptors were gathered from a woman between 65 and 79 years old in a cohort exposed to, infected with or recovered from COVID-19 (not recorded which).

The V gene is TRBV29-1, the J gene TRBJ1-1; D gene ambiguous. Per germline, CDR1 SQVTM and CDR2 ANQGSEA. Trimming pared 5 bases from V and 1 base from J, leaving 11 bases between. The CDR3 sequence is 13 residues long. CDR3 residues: CSVSSTWNTEAFF. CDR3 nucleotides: TGCAGCGTTTCCTCTACGTGGAACACTGAAGCTTTCTTT.

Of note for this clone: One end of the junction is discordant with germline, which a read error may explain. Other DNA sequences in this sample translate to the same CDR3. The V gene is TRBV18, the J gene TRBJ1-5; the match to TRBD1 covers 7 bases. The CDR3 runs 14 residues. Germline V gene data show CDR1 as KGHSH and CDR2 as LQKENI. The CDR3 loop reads CASSPQDRDQPQHF. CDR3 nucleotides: TGTGCCAGCTCACCGCAAGACAGGGATCAACCCCAGCATTTT.

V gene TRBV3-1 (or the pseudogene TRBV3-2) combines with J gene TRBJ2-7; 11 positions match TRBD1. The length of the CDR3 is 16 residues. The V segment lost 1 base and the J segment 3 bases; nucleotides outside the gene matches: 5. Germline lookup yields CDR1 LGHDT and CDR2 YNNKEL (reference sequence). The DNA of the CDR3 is TGTGCCAGCAGCCAAGTTTGGACAGGGGGCGTCTACGAGCAGTACTTC. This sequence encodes CASSQVWTGGVYEQYF.

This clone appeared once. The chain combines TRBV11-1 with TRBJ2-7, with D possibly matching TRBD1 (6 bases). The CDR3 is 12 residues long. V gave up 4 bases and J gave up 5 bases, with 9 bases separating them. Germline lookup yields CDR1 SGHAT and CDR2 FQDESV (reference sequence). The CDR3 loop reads CASSSTGHEQYF. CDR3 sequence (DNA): TGTGCCAGCAGCTCGACAGGTCACGAGCAGTACTTC. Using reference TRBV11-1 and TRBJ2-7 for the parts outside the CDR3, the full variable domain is EAEVAQSPRYKITEKSQAVAFWCDPISGHATLYWYRQILGQGPELLVQFQDESVVDDSQLPKDRFSAERLKGVDSTLKIQPAELGDSAMYLCASSSTGHEQYFGPGTRLTVT.

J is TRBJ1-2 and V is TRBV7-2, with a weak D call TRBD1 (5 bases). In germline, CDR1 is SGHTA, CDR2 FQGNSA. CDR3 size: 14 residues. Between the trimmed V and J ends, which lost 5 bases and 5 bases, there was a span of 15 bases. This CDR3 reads CASSTDAGPYGYTF. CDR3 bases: TGTGCCAGCAGCACCGACGCAGGGCCATATGGCTACACCTTC.

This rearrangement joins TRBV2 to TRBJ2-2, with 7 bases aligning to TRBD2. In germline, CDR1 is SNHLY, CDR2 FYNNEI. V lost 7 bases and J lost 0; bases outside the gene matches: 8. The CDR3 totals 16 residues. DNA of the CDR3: TGTGCCAGCACTGACCCTAGCGGTTCGAACACCGGGGAGCTGTTTTTT. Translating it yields CASTDPSGSNTGELFF.

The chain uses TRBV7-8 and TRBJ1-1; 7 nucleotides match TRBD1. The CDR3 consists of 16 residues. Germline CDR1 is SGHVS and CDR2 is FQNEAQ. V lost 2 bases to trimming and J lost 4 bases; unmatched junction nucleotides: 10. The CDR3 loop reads CASSLIRGARSTEAFF. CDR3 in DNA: TGTGCCAGCAGCTTAATCAGGGGGGCCCGTTCCACTGAAGCTTTCTTT. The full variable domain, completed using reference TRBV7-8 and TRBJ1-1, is GAGVSQSPRYKVAKRGQDVALRCDPISGHVSLFWYQQALGQGPEFLTYFQNEAQLDKSGLPSDRFFAERPEGSVSTLKIQRTQQEDSAVYLCASSLIRGARSTEAFFGQGTRLTVV.

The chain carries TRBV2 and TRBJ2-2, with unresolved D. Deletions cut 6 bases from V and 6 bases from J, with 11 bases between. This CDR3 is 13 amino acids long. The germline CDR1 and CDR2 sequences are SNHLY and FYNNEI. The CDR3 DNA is TGTGCCAGCAGGATATCACTGGCCGGGGAGCTGTTTTTT. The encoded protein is CASRISLAGELFF.

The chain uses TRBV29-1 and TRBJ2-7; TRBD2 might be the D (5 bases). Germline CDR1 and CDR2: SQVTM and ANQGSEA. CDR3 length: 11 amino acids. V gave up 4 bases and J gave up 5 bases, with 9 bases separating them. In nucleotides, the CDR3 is TGCAGCGTTGCCGAGGGAGACGAGCAGTACTTC. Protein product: CSVAEGDEQYF.

CDR3 nucleotides: TGTGCCAGCAGCTCGGGACTAGGCAGCACAGATACGCAGTATTTT. This translates into CASSSGLGSTDTQYF. J is TRBJ2-3 and V is TRBV7-3; the match to TRBD2 covers 8 bases. This CDR3 region has 15 residues. V lost 4 bases, J lost 0 bases, and 3 bases stayed unmatched. The V gene's germline CDR1 is SGHTA and CDR2 FQGTGA.

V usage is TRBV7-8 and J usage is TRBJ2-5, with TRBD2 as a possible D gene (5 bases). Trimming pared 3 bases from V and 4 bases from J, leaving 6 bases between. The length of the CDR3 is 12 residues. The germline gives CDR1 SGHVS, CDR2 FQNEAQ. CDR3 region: CASSLRVETQYF. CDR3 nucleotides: TGTGCCAGCAGCTTGAGGGTAGAGACCCAGTACTTC.

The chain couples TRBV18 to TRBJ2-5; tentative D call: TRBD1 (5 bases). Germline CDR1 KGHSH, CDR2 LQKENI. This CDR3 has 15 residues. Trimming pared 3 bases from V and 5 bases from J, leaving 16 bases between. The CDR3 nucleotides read TGTGCCAGCTCACCTTCGGCAGGGTTTGTGGAGACCCAGTACTTC. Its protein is CASSPSAGFVETQYF. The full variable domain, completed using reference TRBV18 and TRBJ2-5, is NAGVMQNPRHLVRRRGQEARLRCSPMKGHSHVYWYRQLPEEGLKFMVYLQKENIIDESGMPKERFSAEFPKEGPSILRIQQVVRGDSAAYFCASSPSAGFVETQYFGPGTRLLVL.

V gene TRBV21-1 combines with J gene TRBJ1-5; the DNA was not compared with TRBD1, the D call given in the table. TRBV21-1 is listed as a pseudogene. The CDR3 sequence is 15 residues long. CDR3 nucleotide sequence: TGTGCCAGCAGCAAAGATCCCAGGGGAGACCAGCCCCAGCATTTT. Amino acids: CASSKDPRGDQPQHF.

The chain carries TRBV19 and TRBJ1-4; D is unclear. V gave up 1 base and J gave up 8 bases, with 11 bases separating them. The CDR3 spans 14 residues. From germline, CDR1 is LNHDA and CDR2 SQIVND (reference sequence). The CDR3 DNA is TGTGCCAGTAGTATAGTCGTCGCGGGAGAAAAACTGTTTTTT. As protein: CASSIVVAGEKLFF.

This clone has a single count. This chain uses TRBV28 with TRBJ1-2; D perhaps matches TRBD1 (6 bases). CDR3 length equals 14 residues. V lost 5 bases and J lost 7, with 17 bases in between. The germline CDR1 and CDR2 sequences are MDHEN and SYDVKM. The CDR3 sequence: CASSPLGAVRGYTF. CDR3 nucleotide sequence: TGTGCCAGCAGTCCACTGGGGGCGGTTCGTGGCTACACCTTC.

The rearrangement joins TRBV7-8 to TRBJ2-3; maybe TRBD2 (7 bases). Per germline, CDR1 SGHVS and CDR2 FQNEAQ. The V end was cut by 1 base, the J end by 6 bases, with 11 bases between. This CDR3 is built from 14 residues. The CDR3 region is CASSLEGGADTQYF. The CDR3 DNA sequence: TGTGCCAGCAGCTTAGAGGGGGGGGCCGATACGCAGTATTTT. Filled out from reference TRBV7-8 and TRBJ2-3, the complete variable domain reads GAGVSQSPRYKVAKRGQDVALRCDPISGHVSLFWYQQALGQGPEFLTYFQNEAQLDKSGLPSDRFFAERPEGSVSTLKIQRTQQEDSAVYLCASSLEGGADTQYFGPGTRLTVL.

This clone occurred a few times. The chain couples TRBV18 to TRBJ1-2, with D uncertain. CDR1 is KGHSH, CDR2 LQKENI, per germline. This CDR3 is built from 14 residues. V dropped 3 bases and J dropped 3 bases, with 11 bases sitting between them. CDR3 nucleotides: TGTGCCAGCTCACCTTTAATTACGGACTATGGCTACACCTTC. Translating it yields CASSPLITDYGYTF.

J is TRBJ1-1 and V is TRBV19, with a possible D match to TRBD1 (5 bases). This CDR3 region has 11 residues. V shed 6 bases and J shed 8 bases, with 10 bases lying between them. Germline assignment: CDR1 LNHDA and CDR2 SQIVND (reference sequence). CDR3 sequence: CASSRQSEAFF. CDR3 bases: TGTGCCAGTAGCCGACAGTCGGAAGCTTTCTTT. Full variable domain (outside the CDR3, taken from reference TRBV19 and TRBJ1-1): DGGITQSPKYLFRKEGQNVTLSCEQNLNHDAMYWYRQDPGQGLRLIYYSQIVNDFQKGDIAEGYSVSREKKESFPLTVTSAQKNPTAFYLCASSRQSEAFFGQGTRLTVV.

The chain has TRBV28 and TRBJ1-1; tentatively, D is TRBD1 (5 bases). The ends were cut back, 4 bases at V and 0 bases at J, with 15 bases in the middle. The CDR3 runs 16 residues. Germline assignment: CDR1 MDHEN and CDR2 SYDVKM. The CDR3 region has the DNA TGTGCCAGCAGTTCGGCCAAGGCGGGACTGAACACTGAAGCTTTCTTT. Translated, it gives CASSSAKAGLNTEAFF.

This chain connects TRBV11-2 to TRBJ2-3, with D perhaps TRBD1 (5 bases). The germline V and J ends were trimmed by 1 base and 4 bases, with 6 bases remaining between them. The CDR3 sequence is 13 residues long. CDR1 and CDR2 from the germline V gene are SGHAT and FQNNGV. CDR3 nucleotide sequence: TGTGCCAGCAGCTTAGTCAGGGCAGATACGCAGTATTTT. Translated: CASSLVRADTQYF.